The 20 T cell receptor beta chains listed next were all sequenced from one sample in a study of T-cell reconstitution after alpha-beta-depleted transplantation in children. Unique molecular identifiers were used to barcode this TCRbeta library. In TCRdb, the PCR reads were re-called with MiXCR into one record per CDR3 protein. The data show about 600,000 distinct CDR3 sequences, roughly a tenth seen once. The specimen was PBMCs from the stem cell graft donor, collected from the stem cell graft. The receptor set was obtained from a human donor who donated a stem cell graft to a child with acute myeloid leukemia.

This clonotype was counted between two and nine times. V is TRBV9 and J is TRBJ2-2; D is perhaps TRBD1 or TRBD2 (5 bases each). Germline assignment: CDR1 SGDLS and CDR2 YYNGEE. The ends were cut back, 3 bases at V and 2 bases at J, with 14 bases in the middle. The CDR3 length is 16 residues. The CDR3 region has the DNA TGTGCCAGCAGCGGGGGGACCGAACTAAACACCGGGGAGCTGTTTTTT. Protein product: CASSGGTELNTGELFF.

This chain links TRBV7-2 with TRBJ2-7; possibly TRBD1 for D (5 bases). V dropped 5 bases and J dropped 0 bases, with 14 bases sitting between them. Germline CDR1 reads SGHTA; CDR2 reads FQGNSA. The CDR3 sequence is 15 residues long. CDR3 DNA: TGTGCCAGCAGCCCGGCGACAGTAGCCTCCTACGAGCAGTACTTC. It codes for CASSPATVASYEQYF. Full variable domain (missing parts from reference TRBV7-2 and TRBJ2-7): GAGVSQSPSNKVTEKGKDVELRCDPISGHTALYWYRQSLGQGLEFLIYFQGNSAPDKSGLPSDRFSAERTGGSVSTLTIQRTQQEDSAVYLCASSPATVASYEQYFGPGTRLTVT.

This clonotype has only a few counts. V gene TRBV5-6 combines with J gene TRBJ2-1; D not resolved. This CDR3 spans 14 amino acids. V was pared by 9 bases and J by 0 bases, with 13 bases between. The V gene's germline CDR1 is SGHDT and CDR2 YYEEEE. The CDR3 sequence: CATCVYSSYNEQFF. The CDR3 coding sequence is TGTGCCACCTGTGTATACAGCTCCTACAATGAGCAGTTCTTC.

The sample holds a few counts of this clonotype. This chain uses TRBV11-2 with TRBJ1-3; D is ambiguous. The CDR3 has 13 residues. Germline V lookup: CDR1 SGHAT, CDR2 FQNNGV. The V end lost 5 bases, the J end lost 8 bases, and 13 bases lay between the germline ends. CDR3 in DNA: TGTGCCAGCAGCCCGGGCCCAGCAGACACCATATATTTT. Translating it yields CASSPGPADTIYF. The complete variable domain, with remaining parts taken from reference TRBV11-2 and TRBJ1-3, reads EAGVAQSPRYKIIEKRQSVAFWCNPISGHATLYWYQQILGQGPKLLIQFQNNGVVDDSQLPKDRFSAERLKGVDSTLKIQPAKLEDSAVYLCASSPGPADTIYFGEGSWLTVV.

This clonotype was observed a handful of times. This chain joins TRBV24-1 and TRBJ2-1; D is unresolved. Between the trimmed V and J ends, which lost 5 bases and 0 bases, there was a span of 10 bases. Per germline, CDR1 KGHDR and CDR2 SFDVKD. This CDR3 contains 15 residues. CDR3 sequence: CATSVAWSSYNEQFF. The CDR3 nucleotides read TGTGCCACCAGTGTCGCGTGGAGCTCCTACAATGAGCAGTTCTTC.

A few counts support this clonotype. J is TRBJ2-7 and V is TRBV4-2; possible D gene TRBD2, 6 bases. The CDR3 covers 15 residues. Deletions cut 0 bases from V and 7 bases from J, with 16 bases between. The germline gives CDR1 LGHNA, CDR2 YNFKEQ. CDR3 residues: CASSQDRGKGREQYF. Written as DNA, the CDR3 is TGTGCCAGCAGCCAAGATCGGGGGAAGGGTAGGGAGCAGTACTTC.

This clonotype was picked up a small number of times. This rearrangement joins TRBV27 to TRBJ2-7, with D possibly being TRBD1 or TRBD2 (6 bases each). Germline CDR1 MNHEY, CDR2 SMNVEV (reference sequence). Trimming removed 6 bases from V and 5 bases from J, with 23 bases in between. The CDR3 runs to 16 residues. The CDR3 DNA reads TGTGCCAGCAGCGGGGGCGATACAGGGAGATGGAACGAGCAGTACTTC. It yields the protein CASSGGDTGRWNEQYF.

In its sample, this clonotype was seen a few times. The rearrangement joins TRBV29-1 to TRBJ2-5; D unclear. The CDR3 extends over 15 amino acids. Trimming stripped 0 bases from V and 6 bases from J, with 17 bases between. Germline-derived CDR1 and CDR2 are SQVTM and ANQGSEA. The CDR3 DNA reads as TGCAGCGTTGAAGAGGGTTGGGCGGCCATGAAGACCCAGTACTTC. Protein product: CSVEEGWAAMKTQYF.

This clonotype occurred many times. The chain has TRBV12-3 or TRBV12-4 and TRBJ1-4, with TRBD1 identical over 7 bases. The ends lost 4 bases at V and 7 bases at J; junction bases unmatched: 6. This CDR3 comprises 14 residues. DNA for the CDR3: TGTGCCAGCAGTTATAGACAGGGATTTGAAAAACTGTTTTTT. This gives the protein CASSYRQGFEKLFF.

The V and J genes are TRBV19 and TRBJ2-4; D not resolved. The CDR3 consists of 15 residues. CDR1 LNHDA and CDR2 SQIVND come from the germline V gene (reference sequence). The ends were cut back, 5 bases at V and 9 bases at J, with 20 bases in the middle. The CDR3 nucleotides read TGTGCCAGTAGTGCCTACAGTACCCTCTTGGCCATTCAGTACTTC. Its protein is CASSAYSTLLAIQYF.

This clonotype occurred a few times. The chain combines TRBV9 with TRBJ2-2; no clear D gene. Germline V CDR1 and CDR2: SGDLS, YYNGEE. The CDR3 has 16 residues. V was clipped by 1 base and J by 0 bases, with 10 bases between them. The CDR3 region has the DNA TGTGCCAGCAGCGTAAGATTATTAGCGAACACCGGGGAGCTGTTTTTT. This encodes CASSVRLLANTGELFF.

This clonotype has a count of ten or more. This chain uses TRBV27 with TRBJ2-3; 12 bases are shared with TRBD2. The CDR3 loop spans 17 amino acids. CDR1 MNHEY and CDR2 SMNVEV come from the germline V gene (reference sequence). The V gene end was trimmed by 4 bases and the J gene end by 4 bases; junction bases not matched to a gene: 9. DNA of the CDR3: TGTGCCAGCAGTTCTTACCAAAGACTAGCGGGAGCAGATACGCAGTATTTT. Amino acid sequence: CASSSYQRLAGADTQYF.

The genes are TRBV6-8 and TRBJ1-4; D unclear. Trimming pared 5 bases from V and 0 bases from J, leaving 16 bases between. Germline loops: CDR1 MNHGY, CDR2 SAAAGT. This CDR3 spans 17 amino acids. The CDR3 loop reads CASSLPGEYTTNEKLFF. The CDR3 region has the DNA TGTGCCAGCAGTCTCCCCGGTGAATACACAACTAATGAAAAACTGTTTTTT.

The CDR3 is CSAPSGTGFRGRSYNEQFF. The CDR3 DNA is TGCAGTGCTCCGTCCGGGACAGGGTTCCGCGGGCGGTCCTACAATGAGCAGTTCTTC. This chain uses TRBV20-1 with TRBJ2-1; 9 nucleotides align to TRBD1. The V segment lost 5 bases and the J segment 1 base; nucleotides outside the gene matches: 18. CDR1 DFQATT and CDR2 SNEGSKA come from the germline V gene (reference sequence). The CDR3 runs 19 residues.

This chain uses TRBV29-1 with TRBJ2-5, with D tentatively TRBD1 (5 bases). This CDR3 contains 12 residues. The germline CDR1 and CDR2 sequences are SQVTM and ANQGSEA. V lost 6 bases to trimming and J lost 4 bases, with 12 bases between them. CDR3 region: CSVDIVGETQYF. DNA of the CDR3: TGCAGCGTGGACATAGTCGGAGAGACCCAGTACTTC.

This clonotype was seen a few times. The chain couples TRBV19 to TRBJ2-3, with 11 bases identical to TRBD2. CDR1 is LNHDA and CDR2 is SQIVND in the germline V gene (reference sequence). The CDR3 runs to 15 residues. The V and J ends lost 8 bases and 6 bases, in that order; junction bases with no gene match: 10. The CDR3 DNA follows: TGTGCCAGTCAAAACACGGCTAGCGGGAGGGATACGCAGTATTTT. Its translation: CASQNTASGRDTQYF.

V and J are TRBV20-1 and TRBJ2-1, with 12 positions matching TRBD2. The J segment lost 9 bases and the V segment lost 1 base, leaving 10 bases of the junction unmatched. Germline V gene sequence: CDR1 DFQATT, CDR2 SNEGSKA (reference sequence). The CDR3 is made up of 16 amino acids. The CDR3 here is CSARGLAGGRYGEQFF. The CDR3 DNA is TGCAGTGCTAGAGGGCTAGCGGGAGGGAGGTACGGTGAGCAGTTCTTC.

This clonotype has ten or more counts. The rearrangement links TRBV5-1 to TRBJ2-4; no definite D call. CDR1 and CDR2 from the germline V gene are SGHRS and YFSETQ. The CDR3 contains 16 residues. V was pared by 0 bases and J by 0 bases, with 10 bases between. In DNA, the CDR3 is TGCGCCAGCAGCTTGGAATACCGACTAGCCAAAAACATTCAGTACTTC. This codes for CASSLEYRLAKNIQYF.

The V call is TRBV29-1, the J call TRBJ1-2, with D maybe TRBD1 (6 bases). The CDR3 has 14 residues. Deletions cut 4 bases from V and 1 base from J, with 13 bases between. Germline loops: CDR1 SQVTM, CDR2 ANQGSEA. The CDR3 sequence: CSVVDPGVNYGYTF. DNA of the CDR3: TGCAGCGTTGTTGACCCAGGGGTTAACTATGGCTACACCTTC.

This clonotype was counted only a few times. The chain employs TRBV6-5 and TRBJ2-5, with D possibly being TRBD1 (6 bases). Trimming left V 4 bases short and J 4 bases short, with 16 bases between. CDR3 length: 15 amino acids. CDR1 and CDR2 from the germline V gene are MNHEY and SVGAGI. CDR3 region: CASSSQGTGRETQYF. DNA of the CDR3: TGTGCCAGCAGTTCCCAAGGAACAGGGAGAGAGACCCAGTACTTC.